This TCR beta chain was sequenced during a study of T cell responses to AZD1222 COVID-19 vaccine. Overall study context: Both about-4-week and about-12-week second-dose recipients were combined.

The CDR3 sequence is 15 residues long. Germline V CDR1 and CDR2: LGHNA, YNFKEQ. With V trimmed by 4 bases and J by 3 bases, 2 bases remained unmatched. Generated by immunoSEQ multiplex PCR, the TCRdb table keeps only in-frame clones and is missing some. The sample consists of 92,000 or so clones, roughly 90% of them appearing once. This material consisted of peripheral blood, taken on day 0 of AZD1222 vaccination. This receptor was identified in an adult in good health. The rearrangement joins TRBV4-2 to TRBJ2-7, with 14 bases lining up with TRBD2. DNA for the CDR3: TGTGCCAGCAGCCTCGGGACTAGCGGGAGCTACGAGCAGTACTTC. This translates into CASSLGTSGSYEQYF.